The entry that follows covers one T cell receptor (beta chain) sequence. Using immunoSEQ multiplex PCR, the repertoire was profiled, and TCRdb retains in-frame clones only, with some absent. In the table there are about 58,000 clones, approximately 90% of which are singletons. The data derive from a study of identifying expanded T cells in peripheral blood. This CDR3 has 18 residues. The germline V and J ends were trimmed by 0 bases and 0 bases, with 13 bases remaining between them. CDR1 is SGHRS, CDR2 YFSETQ, per germline. V and J are TRBV5-1 and TRBJ2-6; D may be TRBD2 (6 bases). The sample taken for sequencing was blood. The TCR comes from a person aged 18 to 75 in good health. CDR3 DNA sequence: TGCGCCAGCAGCTTGGATGGGACTGTTGACTCTGGGGCCAACGTCCTGACTTTC. It specifies CASSLDGTVDSGANVLTF.